The rows below give T cell receptor beta chains drawn from one sample of a study of identical twins. TCRdb recomputed calls from the 5' RACE reads with MiXCR, one row per CDR3 protein. The sample has approximately 300,000 distinct CDR3 sequences, 9.5% seen once. The sample was also linked to a second study, of yellow fever vaccine responses in identical twins.

Sequencing was performed on CD8+ T cells sorted from blood. The source is a young woman in good health. Both conserved end residues are part of each CDR3. Fields, in order: V gene, D gene, J gene, clone size, CDR3 DNA, CDR3 protein. D genes are given only for firm matches. The size of a clone is reported for some rows only, either as once, few or many, or as a class for expanded clones.

>TRBV24-1|TRBD2|TRBJ2-1|few
TGTGCCACCAGTGATAAAGCGGGAGGGGATTACAATGAGCAGTTCTTC
CATSDKAGGDYNEQFF
>TRBV4-3|-|TRBJ2-1|-
TGCGCCAGCAGCCAAGAACGCTCCCCGGGGGAGCAGTTCTTC
CASSQERSPGEQFF
>TRBV4-3|-|TRBJ2-1|many
TGCGCCAGCAGCCAAGATCCGGCGCTAGGCCCCTACAATGAGCAGTTCTTC
CASSQDPALGPYNEQFF
>TRBV10-3|-|TRBJ2-7|few
TGTGCCATCAGTGAGCGGGAGGGGGCGAGGATCTACGAGCAGTACTTC
CAISEREGARIYEQYF
>TRBV10-2|-|TRBJ2-2|few
TGCGCCAGCAGAAGGTACCAAGGGGCTACGAACACCGGGGAGCTGTTTTTT
CASRRYQGATNTGELFF
>TRBV20-1|-|TRBJ2-7|few
TGCAGTGCTAGTATAGCCCGACGCGACGAGCAGTACTTC
CSASIARRDEQYF
>TRBV29-1|-|TRBJ1-2|many
TGCAGCGTTGAAGATCGGGAGGGTCGGGACTATGGCTACACCTTC
CSVEDREGRDYGYTF
>TRBV5-1|-|TRBJ2-2|many
TGCGCCAGTCCGGACAGTTCCGGGGAGCTGTTTTTT
CASPDSSGELFF
>TRBV15|-|TRBJ2-7|many
TGTGCCACCAGCGACGACAGGTACGAGCAGTACTTC
CATSDDRYEQYF
>TRBV20-1|-|TRBJ2-7|-
TGCAGTGTCGAGGACAGTGTCTACGAGCAGTACTTC
CSVEDSVYEQYF
>TRBV4-3|-|TRBJ2-1|many
TGCGCCAGCAGCCCAAATTGGGAGAGCTCCTACAATGAGCAGTTCTTC
CASSPNWESSYNEQFF
>TRBV12-3/TRBV12-4|-|TRBJ2-2|many
TGTGCCAGCAGTGCTTGGACCGGGGAGCTGTTTTTT
CASSAWTGELFF
>TRBV7-9|TRBD1|TRBJ2-7|-
TGTGCCAGCAGCCCGAGGGACAGGGAAATCTACGAGCAGTACTTC
CASSPRDREIYEQYF
>TRBV7-9|TRBD1|TRBJ2-1|few
TGTGCCAGCAGCTTAGGAGGGGACAGATACAATGAGCAGTTCTTC
CASSLGGDRYNEQFF
>TRBV4-1|-|TRBJ2-3|many
TGCGCCAGCAGCCTGCCGGGAACAGATACGCAGTATTTT
CASSLPGTDTQYF
>TRBV3-1|-|TRBJ2-3|many
TGTGCCAGCAGCGCCGAAGGTGGGGGGGCGTATAGAGATACGCAGTATTTT
CASSAEGGGAYRDTQYF
>TRBV5-5|-|TRBJ2-7|-
TGTGCCAGCAGCTTGATCGGGGTAACCTACGAGCAGTACTTC
CASSLIGVTYEQYF
>TRBV25-1|TRBD1|TRBJ1-6|-
TGTGCCAGCGCCATTGACAGGGGAGGTAATTCACCCCTCCACTTT
CASAIDRGGNSPLHF
>TRBV20-1|-|TRBJ1-3|few
TGCAGTGCTGGGATTGGTGGAAACACCATATATTTT
CSAGIGGNTIYF
>TRBV20-1|TRBD2|TRBJ2-7|few
TGCAGTGCTAGAGATCGAGACGGGAGGGCCTACGAGCAGTACTTC
CSARDRDGRAYEQYF
>TRBV7-2|-|TRBJ1-3|many
TGTGCCAGCAGCTTGTCAGGGAGCTCTGGAAACACCATATATTTT
CASSLSGSSGNTIYF
>TRBV19|-|TRBJ2-7|-
TGTGCCAGTGAGGACAGAATCTCCTACGAGCAGTACTTC
CASEDRISYEQYF
>TRBV29-1|-|TRBJ2-3|many
TGCAGCGTTGAAAGTCTAGGGGATGGGGATACGCAGTATTTT
CSVESLGDGDTQYF
>TRBV7-9|-|TRBJ2-7|many
TGTGCCAGCAGCCCCACACAGGGACCGAGCTCCTACGAGCAGTACTTC
CASSPTQGPSSYEQYF